This T cell receptor (beta chain) stems from a study of blood T cell repertoires in COVID-19. Looked up from germline, CDR1 is SGHRS and CDR2 is YFSETQ. The CDR3 consists of 15 residues. V gave up 4 bases and J gave up 3 bases; unmatched junction bases: 8. Authors' processing steps: Reference gene primer amplification yielded estimated nucleated cell counts. Clones were sequenced by immunoSEQ multiplex PCR, and TCRdb holds only the in-frame ones, with some missing. That table furnishes V, J and clone size, whereas the DNA furnished D and trimming. There are roughly 200,000 clones in the sample; more than 75% occur only once, and around 5.4% lies in the top ten.

This receptor was identified in a woman in her forties with COVID-19, enrolled during active disease. The sequenced material came from peripheral blood. The rearrangement joins TRBV5-1 to TRBJ2-7; 9 nucleotides agree with TRBD1. Written as DNA, the CDR3 is TGCGCCAGCAGCCTTTCGGGACAGGGCCTCTACGAGCAGTACTTC. As protein: CASSLSGQGLYEQYF.